In its sample, the clone carrying this TCR beta chain was seen a few times. Its specificity is not known. Unique molecular identifiers featured in how the TCRbeta library was prepared. TCRdb reprocessed the PCR reads via MiXCR and lists one record per CDR3 protein. The sample carries 580,000 or so distinct CDR3 sequences, approximately 22% recorded once. The record originates from a study of T-cell reconstitution after alpha-beta-depleted transplantation in children. Study outcomes and limitations: Alpha-beta T cells present about two months after transplant were reported to originate from several hundred expanded graft clones. Most T-cell counts and diversity one year after the transplant came from T cells that were newly produced. Recipient T cells and thymic progenitors that survived were the source of the high TCRbeta diversity seen at day 60 in some patients.

Germline CDR1 is ENHRY and CDR2 is SYGVKD. The CDR3 length is 16 residues. V shed 5 bases and J 3 bases; nucleotides not matched to a gene: 9. The V call is TRBV10-3, the J call TRBJ2-2, with 7 positions matching TRBD1. The receptor comes from a boy under three years old who had a stem cell transplant for acute myeloid leukemia, so the T cells may come from the graft donor. The input for sequencing was PBMCs, mostly from graft donor cells, taken 360 days after TCRalphabeta/CD19-depleted stem cell transplant. In DNA, the CDR3 is TGTGCCATCAGTTCAACAGGGGTTCAGGACACCGGGGAGCTGTTTTTT. Encoded protein: CAISSTGVQDTGELFF.